The entry that follows covers one TCR beta chain sequence. The CDR3 runs 15 residues. The ends were cut back, 7 bases at V and 5 bases at J, with 15 bases in the middle. The germline gives CDR1 LNHDA, CDR2 SQIVND (reference sequence). Produced via immunoSEQ multiplex PCR; TCRdb's table is partial and in-frame only. The sample has around 130,000 clones; about 77% are singletons. This record comes from a study of blood T cell repertoires in COVID-19. At the level of the study: Sites across the United States, Italy and Spain contributed samples from acute and convalescent COVID-19.

Sequenced sample: peripheral blood. This chain joins TRBV19 and TRBJ1-6, with D perhaps TRBD1 (6 bases). The receptor was isolated from a man aged 80 or over with acute or convalescent COVID-19. CDR3 DNA: TGTGCCAGTACCTCCCGGGACACAGATAATTCACCCCTCCACTTT. Its protein is CASTSRDTDNSPLHF.